These 7 T cell receptor beta chains share one sample of origin, sequenced in a study of blood T cell repertoires in COVID-19. TCRdb's table, derived via immunoSEQ multiplex PCR, lists solely in-frame clones and lacks some. The table records fewer than 70,000 clones, 80% to 95% of them present only once. The specimen was peripheral blood. Every receptor here comes from a woman at least 80 years old with active COVID-19.

The genes are TRBV6-2 or TRBV6-3 and TRBJ2-5; D unclear. Germline assignment: CDR1 MNHEY and CDR2 SVGEGT. The V end was cut by 4 bases, the J end by 4 bases, with 13 bases between. CDR3 size: 14 residues. The CDR3 here is CASSSGSLGETQYF. CDR3 sequence (DNA): TGTGCCAGCAGTTCGGGTTCCCTTGGAGAGACCCAGTACTTC.

The rearrangement joins TRBV5-8 to TRBJ1-1; D call uncertain. CDR3 length: 16 amino acids. Germline V gene data show CDR1 as SGHTS and CDR2 as YDEGEE. With 0 bases removed from V and 0 bases from J, the gap between germline ends came to 12 bases. In DNA form, the CDR3 reads TGTGCCAGCAGCTTGGTGACGGGGAGCTTGAACACTGAAGCTTTCTTT. The encoded protein is CASSLVTGSLNTEAFF.

This rearrangement joins TRBV10-3 to TRBJ2-3; TRBD1 aligns across 10 bases. The V gene end was trimmed by 4 bases and the J gene end by 1 base; junction bases not matched to a gene: 2. The CDR3 contains 15 residues. CDR1 ENHRY and CDR2 SYGVKD come from the germline V gene. CDR3 nucleotides: TGTGCCATCAGTGCCGGGACAGGGGGCACAGATACGCAGTATTTT. It is translated as CAISAGTGGTDTQYF.

Here the CDR3 reads CASRGGRQETQYF. CDR3 in DNA: TGTGCCAGCAGGGGGGGTCGTCAAGAGACCCAGTACTTC. The rearrangement uses TRBV6-5 and TRBJ2-5, with D possibly TRBD2 on 6 matching bases. CDR3 size: 13 residues. V was clipped by 6 bases and J by 2 bases, with 10 bases between them. Germline V gene lookup returns CDR1 MNHEY and CDR2 SVGAGI.

This chain connects TRBV7-2 to TRBJ2-3; D not certain. The germline CDR1 and CDR2 sequences are SGHTA and FQGNSA. V lost 7 bases and J lost 3, with 11 bases in between. The CDR3 runs to 13 residues. The CDR3 DNA reads as TGTGCCAGCAATCGCCCTCAGACAGATACGCAGTATTTT. Its protein is CASNRPQTDTQYF.

The chain joins TRBV20-1 to TRBJ2-1, with TRBD2 identical over 8 bases. CDR1 is DFQATT and CDR2 is SNEGSKA in the germline V gene (reference sequence). J was trimmed by 8 bases and V by 3 bases; bases with no gene match: 6. The CDR3 is 13 amino acids. CDR3 DNA: TGCAGTGCTAGTCGGACTAGCAGGGATGAGCAGTTCTTC. Its translation: CSASRTSRDEQFF.

The chain employs TRBV5-4 and TRBJ1-1; 9 bases agree with TRBD1. The CDR3 contains 15 residues. V was clipped by 4 bases and J by 3 bases; unmatched bases: 7. CDR1 SGHNT and CDR2 YYREEE come from the germline V gene (reference sequence). Here the CDR3 reads CASSHRDRDDTEAFF. DNA of the CDR3: TGTGCCAGCAGCCACCGGGACAGGGACGACACTGAAGCTTTCTTT.